These 10 T cell receptor beta chains were all obtained from the same sample, sequenced in a study of blood T cell repertoires in COVID-19 (dated by TCRdb to about 2020). Libraries were made using the immunoSEQ multiplex PCR assay. Entries here come from immuneACCESS through TCRdb and include only in-frame sequences with V and J called. Some clones fail to appear in such tables; in the studies checked, an unresolved V gene covers under half of the shortfall, and the cause of the remainder is unknown. For this sample the table gives 220,000 or so clones, of which about 93% were detected only once. Together, the top ten hold 0.75% to 1% of the sample. Sample: peripheral blood. Receptor source: a man in his sixties with COVID-19, enrolled during active disease.

The J gene is TRBJ2-7, the V gene TRBV27, with 8 bases identical to TRBD1. The CDR3 spans 15 residues. The V gene's germline CDR1 is MNHEY and CDR2 SMNVEV (reference sequence). J lost 2 bases, V lost 3 bases, and 6 bases had no gene match. CDR3 in DNA: TGTGCCAGCAGTTTGACAGGGGCCCCCACCTACGAGCAGTACTTC. This codes for CASSLTGAPTYEQYF.

This chain joins TRBV28 and TRBJ2-1, with 10 bases matching TRBD2. CDR1 is MDHEN, CDR2 SYDVKM, per germline. V trimming: 10 bases; J trimming: 8 bases; junction bases outside the gene matches: 11. This CDR3 has 14 residues. The CDR3 loop reads CAIKAGGRRDEQFF. CDR3 coding DNA: TGTGCCATTAAAGCGGGAGGGCGGCGAGATGAGCAGTTCTTC.

The chain joins TRBV6-2 or TRBV6-3 to TRBJ2-1; perhaps TRBD2 as D (6 bases). CDR3 length: 15 residues. V lost 5 bases, J lost 4 bases, and 15 bases lay in between. Germline CDR1 is MNHEY and CDR2 is SVGEGT. CDR3 sequence reads: CASSRLGSSYNEQFF. CDR3 in DNA: TGTGCCAGCAGTCGACTAGGCTCCTCATACAATGAGCAGTTCTTC.

The J gene is TRBJ2-7, the V gene TRBV13, with D perhaps matching TRBD1 (6 bases). The V and J ends lost 5 bases and 2 bases respectively, with 19 bases between them. The germline gives CDR1 PRHDT, CDR2 FYEKMQ (reference sequence). The CDR3 consists of 16 residues. DNA for the CDR3: TGTGCCAGCAGCCCATCTCGCGAGACAGGCCCCTACGAGCAGTACTTC. This codes for CASSPSRETGPYEQYF.

This clone was found a few times. The gene calls are TRBV19 and TRBJ1-2; TRBD1 agrees at 11 bases. This CDR3 spans 16 amino acids. Germline V lookup: CDR1 LNHDA, CDR2 SQIVND (reference sequence). V shed 2 bases, J shed 4 bases, and the junction held 6 bases outside the gene matches. CDR3 sequence (DNA): TGTGCCAGTAGTATAAGCGGACAGGGGGCTCGCTATGGCTACACCTTC. As protein: CASSISGQGARYGYTF.

In its sample, this clone was seen once. V is TRBV5-1 and J is TRBJ2-2; a possible D gene is TRBD1 (5 bases). Germline V gene data show CDR1 as SGHRS and CDR2 as YFSETQ. The CDR3 is 16 residues long. V lost 6 bases and J 5 bases, leaving 20 bases between the germline ends. DNA for the CDR3: TGCGCCAGCACCCCTGGGGCTACCCGAAGGACCGGGGAGCTGTTTTTT. This gives the protein CASTPGATRRTGELFF.

The genes are TRBV7-2 and TRBJ2-3, with D maybe TRBD2 (6 bases). The CDR3 consists of 16 residues. Trimming removed 5 bases from V and 1 base from J, with 16 bases in between. Per germline, CDR1 SGHTA and CDR2 FQGNSA. The CDR3 loop is CASSGTQGSRTDTQYF. As DNA, the CDR3 is TGTGCCAGCAGCGGGACTCAAGGGTCCCGCACAGATACGCAGTATTTT.

The chain recombines TRBV2 with TRBJ1-4; 8 bases match TRBD1. The length of the CDR3 is 15 residues. CDR1 SNHLY and CDR2 FYNNEI come from the germline V gene. Trimming at V came to 6 bases and at J to 8 bases, leaving 11 bases not matched to a gene. CDR3 loop: CASRPTGAPGEKLFF. In DNA, the CDR3 is TGTGCCAGCAGACCGACAGGGGCCCCCGGGGAAAAACTGTTTTTT. Together with reference TRBV2 and TRBJ1-4, the CDR3 gives the full variable domain: EPEVTQTPSHQVTQMGQEVILRCVPISNHLYFYWYRQILGQKVEFLVSFYNNEISEKSEIFDDQFSVERPDGSNFTLKIRSTKLEDSAMYFCASRPTGAPGEKLFFGSGTQLSVL.

The chain employs TRBV2 and TRBJ1-5, with D tentatively TRBD1 (5 bases). This CDR3 region has 13 residues. Germline CDR1 SNHLY, CDR2 FYNNEI. Trimming took off 9 bases at V and 10 bases at J, with 19 bases between the two ends. DNA for the CDR3: TGTGCCAGGGGAGGGACGCCAAAAAGCCCCCAGCATTTT. Its translation is CARGGTPKSPQHF.

The chain uses TRBV6-1 and TRBJ2-1; 8 bases are a match to TRBD2. The germline V gene encodes CDR1 MNHNS and CDR2 SASEGT. Trimming took 3 bases from V and 3 from J; bases not matched to a gene: 10. This CDR3 has 17 amino acids. The CDR3 DNA reads as TGTGCCAGCAGTGACACGCTACTAGCGGATATCTACAATGAGCAGTTCTTC. It encodes CASSDTLLADIYNEQFF.